This is a list of T cell receptor beta chains from one sample in a study of blood T cells in healthy people across ages. TCRdb recomputed calls from the 5' RACE reads with MiXCR, one row per CDR3 protein. The data show roughly 900,000 distinct CDR3 sequences, with around 30% seen just once and roughly 17% held by the top ten. The specimen sequenced was blood. The receptors come from a woman older than 75 in good health. Each CDR3 is given with its conserved first and last residue. D genes are given only for firm matches. Size is omitted from some rows. Given values are once, few, many or a class for expanded clones.

>TRBJ2-5|TRBV19|NA|NA
TGTGCCAGTAACCTCAGGCAGGGAGAGACCCAGTACTTC
CASNLRQGETQYF
>TRBJ1-4|TRBV7-2|NA|many
TGTGCCAGCAGCCCAAGGATTAATGAAAAACTGTTTTTT
CASSPRINEKLFF
>TRBJ1-5|TRBV5-5|NA|few
TGTACCAGCAGCCCTGACAGCTGGAATCAGCCCCAGCATTTT
CTSSPDSWNQPQHF
>TRBJ2-5|TRBV25-1|NA|NA
TGTGCCAGCAGTGACTCAAGGACCCGCCAAGAGACCCAGTACTTC
CASSDSRTRQETQYF
>TRBJ1-6|TRBV12-3/TRBV12-4|NA|many
TGTGCCAGCCGGAGGCAGGATAATTCACCCCTCCACTTT
CASRRQDNSPLHF
>TRBJ2-1|TRBV2|NA|NA
TGTGCCAGCAGCCCCCTTACGGGTTGTTGGGAGCAGTTCTTC
CASSPLTGCWEQFF
>TRBJ2-4|TRBV5-1|TRBD1|many
TGCGCCAACCGGGACAGGGGGTACTTC
CANRDRGYF
>TRBJ1-5|TRBV29-1|TRBD1|many
TGCAGCGTTCGGACAGGGGGTAACAACAATCAGCCCCAGCATTTT
CSVRTGGNNNQPQHF
>TRBJ1-2|TRBV24-1|NA|NA
TGTGCCACCAGTGACCCTGGGACCCGTGCTGGCTACACCTTC
CATSDPGTRAGYTF
>TRBJ2-5|TRBV6-1|NA|few
TGTGCCAGCAGTGATTTGGGAAATGAGCAGTACTTC
CASSDLGNEQYF
>TRBJ1-3|TRBV29-1|NA|few
TGCAGCGCTATGGACACGGGGGGAAACACCATATATTTT
CSAMDTGGNTIYF
>TRBJ2-5|TRBV5-4|TRBD2|NA
TGTGCCACCAAGCGGGGGGGTCAAGAGACCCAGTACTTC
CATKRGGQETQYF
>TRBJ2-4|TRBV28|NA|NA
TGTGCCAGCAGGCCCTCGGGGGCTTGGGCCAAAAACATTCAGTACTTC
CASRPSGAWAKNIQYF
>TRBJ2-3|TRBV10-3|TRBD1|NA
TGTGCCATCAGCGCTCTACAGGGGGCGAGCACAGATACGCAGTATTTT
CAISALQGASTDTQYF
>TRBJ1-2|TRBV9|TRBD1|NA
TGTGCCAGTAGCGACCGACAGGGGAACTATGGCCACACCTTC
CASSDRQGNYGHTF
>TRBJ2-1|TRBV5-1|NA|NA
TGCGCCAGCAGCCCCCGGACAGCGGGGTCCTACAATGAGCAGTTCTTC
CASSPRTAGSYNEQFF
>TRBJ1-2|TRBV29-1|NA|NA
TGCAGCGTTGAAGCGGACGATGGCTACACCTTC
CSVEADDGYTF
>TRBJ2-6|TRBV7-2|TRBD1|many
TGTGCCAGCAGCACGGGACAGGGACTGTCTGGGGCCAACGTCCTGACTTTC
CASSTGQGLSGANVLTF
>TRBJ1-5|TRBV12-3/TRBV12-4|NA|NA
TGTGCCAGCAGTCTTAAATCGGCCCAGCATTTT
CASSLKSAQHF
>TRBJ2-1|TRBV29-1|NA|many
TGCAGCTCACAGTGGGGGGCGCTAAATAATGAGCAGTTCTTC
CSSQWGALNNEQFF
>TRBJ1-6|TRBV20-1|NA|many
TGCAGTGCTAGCGGGCAGCCTAATTCACCCCTCCACTTT
CSASGQPNSPLHF
>TRBJ2-5|TRBV20-1|TRBD2|NA
TGCAGTGCTAGAGATTCGGCGGGAGGGGGCAATGAGCAGTACTTC
CSARDSAGGGNEQYF
>TRBJ1-4|TRBV7-2|TRBD1|few
TGTGCCAGCAGCTTCATGGGACAGAGAACTCTTAATGAAAAACTGTTTTTT
CASSFMGQRTLNEKLFF
>TRBJ2-7|TRBV6-2/TRBV6-3|NA|many
TGTGCCAGCAGTTGGACATCGTCCTACGAGCAGTACTTC
CASSWTSSYEQYF
>TRBJ2-5|TRBV6-2/TRBV6-3|TRBD1|many
TGTGCCAGCAGCCACGGGACAGGGTCCAGGACCCAGTACTTC
CASSHGTGSRTQYF
>TRBJ1-2|TRBV7-2|NA|many
TGTGCCAGCACCTTTCCGGAGGGGTTAATCTTCTATGGCTACACCTTC
CASTFPEGLIFYGYTF
>TRBJ1-4|TRBV5-5|NA|NA
TGTGCCAGCAGCTTGGAACCCGGGGCACCTCATGAAAAACTGTTTTTT
CASSLEPGAPHEKLFF
>TRBJ2-2|TRBV12-3/TRBV12-4|NA|once
TGTGCCAGCAGTCCGGACACTCGGGGTAGAACCGGGGAGCTGTTTTTT
CASSPDTRGRTGELFF
>TRBJ2-3|TRBV27|NA|NA
TGTGCCAGCAGGGGGGTAGTCCCAGATACGCAGTATTTT
CASRGVVPDTQYF
>TRBJ2-5|TRBV14|NA|few
TGTGCCAGCAGCCAAGATAGAACGAACTTAGAGACCCAGTACTTC
CASSQDRTNLETQYF
>TRBJ2-1|TRBV3-1|NA|many
TGTGCCAGCAGCCACGGTAGGTCGGGTGAGCAGTTCTTC
CASSHGRSGEQFF
>TRBJ1-2|TRBV20-1|NA|many
TGCAGTTGTCAGGGGAACTATGGCTACACCTTC
CSCQGNYGYTF
>TRBJ2-1|TRBV15|NA|many
TGTGCCACCAGCGAAGATAGAGTGAAGAATGAGCAGTTCTTC
CATSEDRVKNEQFF
>TRBJ2-1|TRBV4-3|TRBD1|many
TGCGCCAGCAGCTCCGGACAGGGCTACTACAATGAGCAGTTCTTC
CASSSGQGYYNEQFF
>TRBJ2-7|TRBV20-1|TRBD2|NA
TGCAGTGCTCTAGGGACTAGCGGGTTAGGCTCCTACGAGCAGTACTTC
CSALGTSGLGSYEQYF
>TRBJ2-5|TRBV7-8|TRBD2|many
TGTGCCAGCAGCTTAAGGGTAGCGGGGGACCAAGAGACCCAGTACTTC
CASSLRVAGDQETQYF
>TRBJ2-1|TRBV6-1|TRBD2|many
TGTGCCAGCAGTGAATTACTAGCGGGGCTCTACAATGAGCAGTTCTTC
CASSELLAGLYNEQFF
>TRBJ1-4|TRBV10-2|TRBD1|few
TGCGCCAGCTTGGACAGGGCAACTAATGAAAAACTGTTTTTT
CASLDRATNEKLFF
>TRBJ2-1|TRBV24-1|TRBD1|few
TGTGCCACCAGTGATTTGCAAGAGACAGGGAAGGCTGAGCAGTTCTTC
CATSDLQETGKAEQFF
>TRBJ2-7|TRBV6-1|NA|many
TGTGCCAGCAGTGAATATCTAGGGAGATACGAGCAGTACTTC
CASSEYLGRYEQYF
>TRBJ2-3|TRBV9|NA|NA
NA
CASSVAVLGADTQYF
>TRBJ2-7|TRBV7-2|NA|many
TGTGCCAGCAGACTCCTCCCGGAGGGAGCCTACGAGCAGTACTTC
CASRLLPEGAYEQYF
>TRBJ2-1|TRBV7-2|TRBD2|NA
TGTGCTAGCAGAGTTTCCGCGGGGGAACTCCAAGAGACCCAGTTCTTC
CASRVSAGELQETQFF
>TRBJ2-5|TRBV7-2|NA|NA
TGTGCCAGCAGCCAGAGATGGGGCCGTGAGACCCAGTACTTC
CASSQRWGRETQYF
>TRBJ2-7|TRBV20-1|NA|many
TGCAGTGCTAGAGATCTTGGACATCACTACGAGCAGTACTTC
CSARDLGHHYEQYF
>TRBJ1-1|TRBV6-5|NA|NA
TGTGCCAGCAGCAGGGATGCGGGGAGGACTGAAGCTTTCTTT
CASSRDAGRTEAFF
>TRBJ2-3|TRBV12-3/TRBV12-4|NA|NA
TGTGCCAGCATTACTAGAGGGGGAACAGATATGCAGTATTTT
CASITRGGTDMQYF
>TRBJ1-1|TRBV20-1|TRBD1|few
TGCAGTGCTCCGGACAGGGCGTACATGAACACTGAAGCTTTCTTT
CSAPDRAYMNTEAFF
>TRBJ2-5|TRBV5-1|TRBD2|many
TGCGCCAGCAGCTCAGCCGGGACTAGCGGACAAGAGACCCAGTACTTC
CASSSAGTSGQETQYF
>TRBJ2-7|TRBV4-1|TRBD2|NA
TGCGCCAGCAGCCACCCGGGACTACCACTGGGGGAGCAGTACTTC
CASSHPGLPLGEQYF